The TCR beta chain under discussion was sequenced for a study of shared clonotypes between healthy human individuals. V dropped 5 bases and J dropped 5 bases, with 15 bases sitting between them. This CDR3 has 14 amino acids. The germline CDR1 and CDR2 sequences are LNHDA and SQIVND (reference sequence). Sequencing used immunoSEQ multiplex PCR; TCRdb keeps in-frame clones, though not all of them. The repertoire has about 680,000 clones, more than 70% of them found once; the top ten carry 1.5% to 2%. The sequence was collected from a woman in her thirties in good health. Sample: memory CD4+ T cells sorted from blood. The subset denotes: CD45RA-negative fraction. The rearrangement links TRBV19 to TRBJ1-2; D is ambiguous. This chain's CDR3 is CASSSPGIQYGYTF. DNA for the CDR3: TGTGCCAGTAGTTCCCCCGGGATTCAGTATGGCTACACCTTC.